The rows below give T cell receptor beta chains drawn from one sample of a study of shared clonotypes between healthy human individuals. Assay used: immunoSEQ multiplex PCR; TCRdb lists only in-frame clones, some missing. The data contain 1.6 million or so clones, around 98.5% of them singletons. The sequencing input was naive CD4+ T cells sorted from blood. These receptors were taken from a man in his thirties or forties in good health. Both conserved end residues are part of each CDR3. The D gene is left open where the match is weak. The listing skips clone size in some rows; elsewhere it reads once, few, many or a size class.

clone_size d_call j_call v_call cdr3_aa cdr3_nt
NA NA TRBJ2-7 TRBV25-1 CASRDINREQYF TGTGCCAGCAGGGACATTAATCGCGAGCAGTACTTC
NA TRBD1 TRBJ2-5 TRBV25-1 CASSELVGGDRGRETQYF TGTGCCAGCAGTGAATTGGTAGGGGGAGACAGGGGACGGGAGACCCAGTACTTC
NA TRBD1 TRBJ2-1 TRBV7-9 CASSSDRGSLYNEQFF TGTGCCAGCAGCTCGGACAGGGGATCCCTCTACAATGAGCAGTTCTTC
NA TRBD1 TRBJ2-7 TRBV19 CASSPGTGPHEQYF TGTGCCAGTAGTCCCGGGACAGGGCCCCACGAGCAGTACTTC
NA NA TRBJ2-1 TRBV27 CASSSSNMIFYNEQFF TGTGCCAGCAGTTCCTCGAACATGATATTTTACAATGAGCAGTTCTTC
NA NA TRBJ2-3 TRBV9 CASSVVGGGGSDTQYF TGTGCCAGCAGCGTAGTAGGGGGAGGCGGATCAGATACGCAGTATTTT
NA NA TRBJ2-5 TRBV5-1 CASSLVGFREETQYF TGCGCCAGCAGCTTGGTAGGATTCAGGGAAGAGACCCAGTACTTC
NA TRBD1 TRBJ2-5 TRBV7-2 CASSLDRGAIKETQYF TGTGCCAGCAGCCTAGACAGGGGCGCAATAAAAGAGACCCAGTACTTC
NA NA TRBJ2-7 TRBV5-1 CASSQTGTSSTEQYF TGCGCCAGCAGCCAAACCGGGACCTCGTCCACAGAGCAGTACTTC
once NA TRBJ2-3 TRBV5-5 CASSFWDMYTDTQYF TGTGCCAGCAGCTTTTGGGACATGTACACAGATACGCAGTATTTT
NA TRBD1 TRBJ1-2 TRBV18 CASSPGTDAGYTF TGTGCCAGCTCACCCGGGACAGATGCTGGCTACACCTTC
NA NA TRBJ1-1 TRBV12-5 CASGLNAGVEAFF TGTGCTAGTGGTTTAAATGCAGGGGTTGAAGCTTTCTTT
NA NA TRBJ2-5 TRBV6-1 CASSTPQETQYF TGTGCCAGCAGTACACCTCAAGAGACCCAGTACTTC
NA TRBD1 TRBJ2-1 TRBV18 CASSLGQGNEQFF TGTGCCAGCTCACTCGGACAGGGCAATGAGCAGTTCTTC
NA NA TRBJ2-5 TRBV7-2 CASRYWETQYF TGTGCCAGCAGGTATTGGGAGACCCAGTACTTC
NA TRBD1 TRBJ2-7 TRBV11-2 CASSPQGDEQYF TGTGCCAGCAGCCCCCAGGGGGACGAGCAGTACTTC
NA TRBD2 TRBJ2-1 TRBV6-6 CASSTPLAAAYNEQFF TGTGCCAGCAGTACCCCGCTAGCGGCCGCTTACAATGAGCAGTTCTTC
once TRBD2 TRBJ2-5 TRBV28 CASSPEGTSVPYGETQYF TGTGCCAGCAGCCCTGAGGGGACTAGCGTCCCGTACGGAGAGACCCAGTACTTC